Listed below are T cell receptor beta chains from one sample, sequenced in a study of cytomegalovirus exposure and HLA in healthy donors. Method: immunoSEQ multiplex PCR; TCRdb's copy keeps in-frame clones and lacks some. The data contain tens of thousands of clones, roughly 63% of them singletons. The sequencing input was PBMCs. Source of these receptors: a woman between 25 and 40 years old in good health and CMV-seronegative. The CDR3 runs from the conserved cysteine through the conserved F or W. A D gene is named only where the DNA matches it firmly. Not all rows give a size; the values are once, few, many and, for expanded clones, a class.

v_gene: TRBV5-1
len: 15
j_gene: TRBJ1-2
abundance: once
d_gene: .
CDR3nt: TGCGCCAGCAGCTTGGGGACAATAGAAACCTATGGCTACACCTTC
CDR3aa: CASSLGTIETYGYTF

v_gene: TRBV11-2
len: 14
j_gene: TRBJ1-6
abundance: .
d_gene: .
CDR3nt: TGTGCCAGCAGCTTACCGGGTGAAAATTCACCCCTCCACTTT
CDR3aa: CASSLPGENSPLHF

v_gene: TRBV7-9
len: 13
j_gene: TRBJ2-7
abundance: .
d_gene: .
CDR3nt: TGTGCCAGCAGCTTAGGAGGGGGCTACGAGCAGTACTTC
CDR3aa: CASSLGGGYEQYF

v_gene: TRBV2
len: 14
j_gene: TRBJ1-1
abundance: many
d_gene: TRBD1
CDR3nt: TGTGCCAGCAACGGACAGGGTCAGAACACTGAAGCTTTCTTT
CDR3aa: CASNGQGQNTEAFF

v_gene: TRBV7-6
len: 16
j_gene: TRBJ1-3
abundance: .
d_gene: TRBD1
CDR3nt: TGTGCCAGCAGCGGGACAGGGGGAAGCTCTGGAAACACCATATATTTT
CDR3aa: CASSGTGGSSGNTIYF

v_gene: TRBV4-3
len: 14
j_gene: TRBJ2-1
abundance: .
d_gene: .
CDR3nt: TGCGCCAGCAGCACAGGGCGGCCCTACAATGAGCAGTTCTTC
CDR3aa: CASSTGRPYNEQFF

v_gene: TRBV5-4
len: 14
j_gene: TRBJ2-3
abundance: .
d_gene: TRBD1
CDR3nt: TGTGCCAGCAGCCTCCGGGACAGGGGAGATACGCAGTATTTT
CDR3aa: CASSLRDRGDTQYF

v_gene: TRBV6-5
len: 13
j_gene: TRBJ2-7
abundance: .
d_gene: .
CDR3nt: TGTGCCAGCAGTTACCTGCCCGGGTACGAGCAGTACTTC
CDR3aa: CASSYLPGYEQYF

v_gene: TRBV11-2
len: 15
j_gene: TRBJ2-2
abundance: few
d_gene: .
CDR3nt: TGTGCCAGCCTTAACAGGAGGGAAAACACCGGGGAGCTGTTTTTT
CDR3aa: CASLNRRENTGELFF

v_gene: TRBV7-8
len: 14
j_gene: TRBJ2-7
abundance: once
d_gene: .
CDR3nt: TGTGCCAGCAGCTTAGATGCCAGTTCCTACGAGCAGTACTTC
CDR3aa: CASSLDASSYEQYF

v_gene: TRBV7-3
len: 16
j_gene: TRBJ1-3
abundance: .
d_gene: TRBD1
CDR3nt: TGTGCCAGCAGCCACCAGGGGGCAGCTGCTGGAAACACCATATATTTT
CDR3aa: CASSHQGAAAGNTIYF